This T cell receptor beta chain was identified in a study of T cell clones after liver transplantation. As for the study in general: Post-transplant blood was tracked for graft-donor-reactive T cell clones identified in a pre-transplant mixed lymphocyte reaction. Study results and limitations: Low donor cell numbers restricted donor-reactive repertoire measurement in a couple of subjects.

The assay was immunoSEQ multiplex PCR, and TCRdb's table has in-frame clones only and misses some. The table includes 99,000 or so clones, 82% detected once. Thawed unstimulated PBMCs were FACS-sorted by CD3, CD4 and CD8 into two populations. This CDR3 spans 15 amino acids. J lost 4 bases, V lost 4 bases, and 4 bases had no gene match. CDR1 is SGHTA and CDR2 is FQGNSA in the germline V gene. With regard to this clone: The target antigen is unknown.

This clonotype was sampled from a human donor who received a liver transplant. V usage is TRBV7-2 and J usage is TRBJ2-2; 9 bases match TRBD2. Sequenced material: CD4+ T cells from blood, taken before liver transplant. The CDR3 is CASSSRLAATGELFF. For the CDR3, the DNA is TGTGCCAGCAGCTCCCGACTAGCGGCCACCGGGGAGCTGTTTTTT. Supplemented by reference TRBV7-2 and TRBJ2-2, the full variable domain reads GAGVSQSPSNKVTEKGKDVELRCDPISGHTALYWYRQSLGQGLEFLIYFQGNSAPDKSGLPSDRFSAERTGGSVSTLTIQRTQQEDSAVYLCASSSRLAATGELFFGEGSRLTVL.